The present TCR beta chain was sequenced within a study of T cells in Graves' hyperthyroidism and ophthalmopathy. Across the whole study: Peripheral blood was obtained at initial diagnosis, preceding any treatment.

This CDR3 has 14 residues. The trim removed 4 bases at V and 6 bases at J, leaving 4 bases unmatched. Per germline, CDR1 SGHNT and CDR2 YYREEE (reference sequence). RNA transcripts served as the template for amplifying TCR beta CDR3 regions. An initial round of RT-PCR targeting the TCR CDR3 relied on the HTBI primer set. TCRdb reprocessed the multiplex PCR reads via MiXCR and lists one record per CDR3 protein. Seen here are fewer than 110,000 distinct CDR3 sequences, 40% to 50% observed once, and the top ten hold about a quarter. Study results and caveats: A median about 6 months before onset, the model predicted ophthalmopathy. Among thyroid clonotypes expanded above 0.001, most also appeared in blood.

This clonotype was seen at least ten times. The antigen is not known. Participants, patients aged 18 to 65, had newly diagnosed hyperthyroidism with a duration under 2 months. The chain carries TRBV5-4 and TRBJ1-6, with 7 bases identical to TRBD1. The clonotype comes from a man aged 40-49 years with Graves' hyperthyroidism. Sequencing was done on a sample of blood. As DNA, the CDR3 is TGTGCCAGCAGCCGGGCAGGGGGTAATTCACCCCTCCACTTT. Its protein is CASSRAGGNSPLHF. Combining the CDR3 with reference TRBV5-4 and TRBJ1-6 gives the whole variable domain ETGVTQSPTHLIKTRGQQVTLRCSSQSGHNTVSWYQQALGQGPQFIFQYYREEENGRGNFPPRFSGLQFPNYSSELNVNALELDDSALYLCASSRAGGNSPLHFGNGTRLTVT.